Listed below are T cell receptor beta chains from one sample, sequenced in a study of PD-L1 blockade in urothelial cancer. Profiled with immunoSEQ multiplex PCR; TCRdb holds only in-frame clones, not every one. The sample holds about 49,000 clones, 75% to 85% seen once. The specimen was PBMCs, collected around atezolizumab (anti-PD-L1) treatment. These receptors all come from a man between 65 and 85 years old with urothelial cancer. The CDR3 runs from the conserved cysteine through the conserved F or W. A D gene is named only where the DNA matches it firmly. A row's size may be missing; if present it is once, few, many or a size class.

clone_size j_call d_call v_call cdr3_nt cdr3_aa
. TRBJ2-7 TRBD2 TRBV28 TGTGCCAGCAGTGCACTCCCGGGACTAGCGTCCCAATACGAGCAGTACTTC CASSALPGLASQYEQYF
once TRBJ2-5 . TRBV28 TGTGCCAGCAGTGCCAGGGGTGAGACCCAGTACTTC CASSARGETQYF
. TRBJ1-2 TRBD1 TRBV7-6 TGTGCCAGCAGCCTGGGACAGGGCTATGGCTACACCTTC CASSLGQGYGYTF
. TRBJ2-7 TRBD2 TRBV2 TGTGCCAGCAGGGAGACTAGCGGGAGGCCCACGAGGAACGAGCAGTACTTC CASRETSGRPTRNEQYF
. TRBJ1-4 TRBD1 TRBV10-3 TGTGCCATCAGCACACAGGGGGGTAATGAAAAACTGTTTTTT CAISTQGGNEKLFF
. TRBJ2-1 . TRBV5-1 TGCGCCAGCAGCTTTACCTCAGGGTACAATGAGCAGTTCTTC CASSFTSGYNEQFF
. TRBJ1-2 TRBD1 TRBV19 TGTGCCAGTAGTCTCATAGTCCCGGGACAGGGGGCTGGGGACTATGGCTACACCTTC CASSLIVPGQGAGDYGYTF
. TRBJ2-7 . TRBV7-2 TGTGCCAGCAGCTTCCGGGACAACTCCTTCTACGAGCAGTACTTC CASSFRDNSFYEQYF
. TRBJ2-3 . TRBV14 TGTGCCAGCAGCCAATCACACAATACGCAGTATTTT CASSQSHNTQYF
. TRBJ2-1 TRBD1 TRBV6-1 TGTGCCATCGGGACAGGGGGCGGAGGAAATGAGCAGTTCTTC CAIGTGGGGNEQFF
few TRBJ2-5 TRBD2 TRBV6-1 TGTGCCAGCACCCTAGCGGGACAAGAGACCCAGTACTTC CASTLAGQETQYF
. TRBJ2-7 TRBD2 TRBV28 TGTGCCAGCAGAATAGAGTGGGGGGGATACGAGCAGTACTTC CASRIEWGGYEQYF
few TRBJ2-7 TRBD2 TRBV9 TGTGCCAGCAGCACCGAGAGGACTAGCGGGAACTACGAGCAGTACTTC CASSTERTSGNYEQYF
. TRBJ2-7 TRBD2 TRBV28 TGTGCCAGCAGCTCCGGGACTAGCGGGAACGAGCAGTACTTC CASSSGTSGNEQYF
. TRBJ2-2 . TRBV10-3 TGTGCCATTGGGTACCGGGAAGCCACCGGGGAGCTGTTTTTT CAIGYREATGELFF
. TRBJ1-1 TRBD1 TRBV7-2 TGTGCCAGCAGCTGGGGGACAGTTTCAACTTTCTTT CASSWGTVSTFF
. TRBJ1-2 TRBD1 TRBV5-6 TGTGCCAGCAGCCACAGGACAGGGGGGGGCTATGGCTACACCTTC CASSHRTGGGYGYTF
. TRBJ2-3 . TRBV6-6 TGTGCCAGCAGGAACGATAGAGGCACAGATACGCAGTATTTT CASRNDRGTDTQYF
. TRBJ2-2 TRBD1 TRBV18 TGTGCCAGCTCACCTCGGCCAGGGGGTAGCACCGGGGAGCTGTTTTTT CASSPRPGGSTGELFF
. TRBJ2-7 TRBD1 TRBV29-1 TGCAGCGTTCAAGCAGGGACAGGGGCCTACGAGCAGTACTTC CSVQAGTGAYEQYF
. TRBJ1-2 . TRBV7-2 TGTGCCAGCAGAGAGGGAGGGCCTAACTATGGCTACACCTTC CASREGGPNYGYTF
once TRBJ2-7 . TRBV28 TGTGCCAGCACCCCCCCCAGCGGAGCAGCTAGCGAGCAGTACTTC CASTPPSGAASEQYF
. TRBJ2-2 . TRBV30 TGTGCCTGGAGTGTTCAGGGCGCGGGGGAGCTGTTTTTT CAWSVQGAGELFF
. TRBJ2-7 TRBD1 TRBV10-3 TGTGCCATCACCCGGGACAGACCATACGAGCAGTACTTC CAITRDRPYEQYF
few TRBJ2-7 TRBD2 TRBV4-1 TGCGCCAGCAGCCAAGAGGGACTAGCGAGCTCCTACGAGCAGTACTTC CASSQEGLASSYEQYF
. TRBJ1-2 TRBD1 TRBV19 TGTGCCAGTAGTATGGTCCGACAGGGCGCAAGTGGCTACACCTTC CASSMVRQGASGYTF
. TRBJ2-7 . TRBV11-2 TGTGCCAGCAGCCCACAAGGACAGCTCTCCTACGAGCAGTACTTC CASSPQGQLSYEQYF
. TRBJ2-2 . TRBV5-8 TGTGCCAGCAGCTTGGGACAGGCGCGAACCGGGGAGCTGTTTTTT CASSLGQARTGELFF
many TRBJ1-5 . TRBV6-5 TGTGCCAGCAGTTATGGGGGGGGTCAGCCCCAGCATTTT CASSYGGGQPQHF
once TRBJ2-7 TRBD1 TRBV28 TGTGCCAGTCTAGGGACAGGAGCGGGTTCCTACGAGCAGTACTTC CASLGTGAGSYEQYF
. TRBJ1-4 . TRBV30 TGTGCCTGGAGACGACAGGAGGAAAAACTGTTTTTT CAWRRQEEKLFF
once TRBJ1-5 TRBD1 TRBV6-5 TGTGCCAGCAGTCGGACAGGGGAGGTTCAGCCCCAGCATTTT CASSRTGEVQPQHF
. TRBJ2-7 TRBD2 TRBV2 TGTGCCAGCGGGACTAGCGGTTACGAGCAGTACTTC CASGTSGYEQYF
. TRBJ2-5 TRBD1 TRBV10-1 TGCGCCAGCAGCGGACAGGGGCCGGGAGAGACCCAGTACTTC CASSGQGPGETQYF
. TRBJ2-1 TRBD2 TRBV7-8 TGTGCCAGCAGCTTAGTGGGGACTAGCGCACTGGCCGTTTCCGACAATGAGCAGTTCTTC CASSLVGTSALAVSDNEQFF
. TRBJ2-7 . TRBV25-1 TGTGCCAGCAGTGATGGGGCCTCCTACGAGCAGTACTTC CASSDGASYEQYF
. TRBJ2-3 TRBD1 TRBV11-2 TGTGCCAGCAGCCCCAGCGACAGGGGGAGGACAGATACGCAGTATTTT CASSPSDRGRTDTQYF
many TRBJ2-7 . TRBV19 TGTGCCAGTAGTGTCGGAGGGTCCGTCGAGCAGTACTTC CASSVGGSVEQYF
. TRBJ1-2 TRBD1 TRBV5-4 TGTGCCAGCAGCTTGGCAGGGACAGGGTTCTACGGCTACACCTTC CASSLAGTGFYGYTF
few TRBJ2-7 TRBD1 TRBV29-1 TGCAGCGTACGACAGGGGGGGCCCTACGAGCAGTACTTC CSVRQGGPYEQYF
few TRBJ2-3 TRBD2 TRBV13 TGTGCCAGCAGCTTAGCCGGTCTAGCGGGAGCAGATACGCAGTATTTT CASSLAGLAGADTQYF
. TRBJ2-1 TRBD2 TRBV2 TGTGCCAGCAGTATACGACTAGCGGGAGATGCCTACAATGAGCAGTTCTTC CASSIRLAGDAYNEQFF
. TRBJ2-5 TRBD1 TRBV5-1 TGCGCCAGCAAGGGACAGGGTTCCCAAGAGACCCAGTACTTC CASKGQGSQETQYF
. TRBJ2-1 . TRBV4-1 TGCGCCAGCAGCCATAGACTAGACTCCTACAATGAGCAGTTCTTC CASSHRLDSYNEQFF
. TRBJ1-4 . TRBV18 TGTGCCAGCTCACCTATACCACGGACGGGGAGCGAAAAACTGTTTTTT CASSPIPRTGSEKLFF